These T cell receptor beta chains were read from a single sample in a study of cytomegalovirus exposure and HLA in healthy donors. Some clones are missing from TCRdb's copy, which holds only in-frame ones; the method was immunoSEQ multiplex PCR. The data contain over 100,000 clones, about 70% of them singletons. Sequenced input: PBMCs. Receptors were obtained from a man aged 25 to 40 in good health and CMV-seropositive. Each CDR3 is given with its conserved first and last residue. A D gene is named only where the DNA matches it firmly. Expanded clones are given a class, and other clones once, few, many or no size at all.

NA	NA	TRBV14	TRBJ2-1	TGTGCCAGCAGCCAAGACTGGGGCCGCTCCTACAATGAGCAGTTCTTC	CASSQDWGRSYNEQFF
NA	NA	TRBV19	TRBJ1-1	TGTGCCAGTAGTATAGATGGGGCAGGTCTCACAGTAAACACTGAAGCTTTCTTT	CASSIDGAGLTVNTEAFF
TRBD2	few	TRBV10-3	TRBJ2-3	TGTGCCATCAGTGGCGGGACTAGCGGGGGGAAGACAGATACGCAGTATTTT	CAISGGTSGGKTDTQYF
NA	NA	TRBV19	TRBJ2-7	TGTGCCAGTAGTATAGGACTCTTTATGAACGAGCAGTACTTC	CASSIGLFMNEQYF
NA	NA	TRBV5-8	TRBJ1-1	TGTGCCAGCAGCTTCTACAGGGAGGGCACTGAAGCTTTCTTT	CASSFYREGTEAFF
TRBD1	NA	TRBV7-8	TRBJ2-1	TGTGCCAGCAGCACCGGGACAGGGGGGTACCAGGGGTTTATTGAGCAGTTCTTC	CASSTGTGGYQGFIEQFF
NA	NA	TRBV4-1	TRBJ1-5	TGCGCCAGCAGCCATCAGGGTTGGAATCAGCCCCAGCATTTT	CASSHQGWNQPQHF
NA	few	TRBV9	TRBJ2-5	TGTGCCAGCAGCGGATGGGGGAGGGAGACCCAGTACTTC	CASSGWGRETQYF
TRBD2	NA	TRBV4-1	TRBJ2-3	TGCGCCAGCAGCACTCGCGCGACTAGCGGCACAGATACGCAGTATTTT	CASSTRATSGTDTQYF
TRBD1	NA	TRBV4-3	TRBJ2-6	TGCGCCAGCAGCCAAGAGGACAGGGCTGGGGCCAACGTCCTGACTTTC	CASSQEDRAGANVLTF
NA	NA	TRBV19	TRBJ1-3	TGTGCCAGTAGCCTTGACAGGTCTGGAAACACCATATATTTT	CASSLDRSGNTIYF
NA	NA	TRBV28	TRBJ1-2	TGTGCCAGCAGTTCTTCCCCCGGTCACTATGGCTACACCTTC	CASSSSPGHYGYTF
TRBD1	few	TRBV6-5	TRBJ2-4	TGTGCCAGCAGCACACTGACAGGGGGCAAAAACATTCAGTACTTC	CASSTLTGGKNIQYF
NA	NA	TRBV10-3	TRBJ2-7	TGTGCCATCAGTGTGGGAGCCTACGAGCAGTACTTC	CAISVGAYEQYF
NA	NA	TRBV7-2	TRBJ2-5	TGTGCCAGCAGCTCGGGACGGGGGGAGACCCAGTACTTC	CASSSGRGETQYF
TRBD2	NA	TRBV15	TRBJ2-7	TGTGCCACCAGCAGTGGGACTAAAGCCTACGAGCAGTACTTC	CATSSGTKAYEQYF
TRBD2	few	TRBV5-1	TRBJ2-2	TGCGCAGCTTCGGGGGGGAACACCGGGGAGCTGTTTTTT	CAASGGNTGELFF
NA	few	TRBV6-1	TRBJ1-2	TGTGCCAGCAGCCTACAGGATGGCTACACCTTC	CASSLQDGYTF
TRBD1	NA	TRBV7-2	TRBJ1-1	TGTGCCAGCAGCACCCGACAGGGCACTGAAGCTTTCTTT	CASSTRQGTEAFF
NA	NA	TRBV2	TRBJ1-5	TGTGCCAGCAGTGAACGTACAGGTGGCAATCAGCCCCAGCATTTT	CASSERTGGNQPQHF
TRBD2	NA	TRBV11-3	TRBJ2-3	TGTGCCAGCAGCTTAGTAGCGGGAGGGCCCCGCACAGATACGCAGTATTTT	CASSLVAGGPRTDTQYF
TRBD1	NA	TRBV27	TRBJ1-5	TGTGCCAGCAGCGCCCGACAGGGACGGGGGGGAGTGGATCAGCCCCAGCATTTT	CASSARQGRGGVDQPQHF
NA	NA	TRBV18	TRBJ2-7	TGTGCCAGCTCGCCGGGTTCGGGGAACGAGCAGTACTTC	CASSPGSGNEQYF
NA	NA	TRBV28	TRBJ1-3	TGTGCCAGCAGTTTACCCGGGGTGAGCTCTGGAAACACCATATATTTT	CASSLPGVSSGNTIYF
NA	NA	TRBV2	TRBJ2-3	TGTGCCAGCAGTGGGGGGCGGGGGAGCACAGATACGCAGTATTTT	CASSGGRGSTDTQYF
TRBD2	NA	TRBV4-1	TRBJ2-5	TGCGCCAGCAGCCCAGGGACTAGCGTCACCCAAGAGACCCAGTACTTC	CASSPGTSVTQETQYF
NA	NA	TRBV19	TRBJ2-5	TGTGCCAGTAGTTCGTTTCGAGCAGAGACCCAGTACTTC	CASSSFRAETQYF
NA	NA	TRBV28	TRBJ1-1	TGTGCCAGCAGTTTAGGCGGGCGGTCTGAAGCTTTCTTT	CASSLGGRSEAFF
NA	NA	TRBV29-1	TRBJ1-2	TGCAGCGTTGAAGACGCGGGGGGCTATGGCTACACCTTC	CSVEDAGGYGYTF
TRBD1	few	TRBV5-6	TRBJ1-4	TGTGCCAGCAGCTTCGCACACAGGGGGCTACGAGAAAAACTGTTTTTT	CASSFAHRGLREKLFF
TRBD2	few	TRBV7-6	TRBJ2-1	TGTGCCAGCAGCTTAGTTAGCGGGGGAGAAAATGAGCAGTTCTTC	CASSLVSGGENEQFF
TRBD1	NA	TRBV30	TRBJ1-1	TGTGCCCTAGACAGGGCCTTAGGGACTGAAGCTTTCTTT	CALDRALGTEAFF
TRBD1	NA	TRBV18	TRBJ1-2	TGTGCCAGCTCACCGGGACAGGGGAACTATGGCTACACCTTC	CASSPGQGNYGYTF
NA	NA	TRBV5-6	TRBJ2-6	TGTGCCAGCAGACTGGGGGCCAACGTCCTGACTTTC	CASRLGANVLTF
NA	few	TRBV2	TRBJ1-2	TGTGCCAGCAGTTCAGGGTTCGGCTACACCTTC	CASSSGFGYTF
TRBD1	NA	TRBV6-5	TRBJ2-2	TGTGCCAGCAGTTACTGGACAGGGCATTCCGGGGAGCTGTTTTTT	CASSYWTGHSGELFF
TRBD2	NA	TRBV29-1	TRBJ2-3	TGCAGCGCTGCAGGCGGGAGGTCCACAGATACGCAGTATTTT	CSAAGGRSTDTQYF
TRBD2	NA	TRBV30	TRBJ2-1	TGTGCCTGGCTAGCGGGAGCCCACAATGAGCAGTTCTTC	CAWLAGAHNEQFF
TRBD1	few	TRBV14	TRBJ2-2	TGTGCCAGCAGCCAAGATTGGGGGACAGAGAGGGACGGGGAGCTGTTTTTT	CASSQDWGTERDGELFF
TRBD2	NA	TRBV27	TRBJ2-3	TGTGCCAGCAGTTTATTTGGGGTACGGGTAGCGGGATACACAGATACGCAGTATTTT	CASSLFGVRVAGYTDTQYF
TRBD1	NA	TRBV19	TRBJ1-2	TGTGCCAGTAGTCCCCGGGACAGGGATTCTGCCTATGGCTACACCTTC	CASSPRDRDSAYGYTF
TRBD1	once	TRBV5-4	TRBJ1-2	TGTGCCAGCAGCACCGGACAGGGTGCCTATGGCTACACCTTC	CASSTGQGAYGYTF
TRBD1	NA	TRBV6-1	TRBJ2-1	TGTGCCAGCAGAAGACAGGGCCACTACAATGAGCAGTTCTTC	CASRRQGHYNEQFF
NA	once	TRBV5-4	TRBJ1-2	TGTGCCAGCAGCTTGGCCCTCGACGGAGGGGATGGCTACACCTTC	CASSLALDGGDGYTF
NA	NA	TRBV10-3	TRBJ1-1	TGTGCCATCCGACGGGGGAACACTGAAGCTTTCTTT	CAIRRGNTEAFF
TRBD1	NA	TRBV25-1	TRBJ1-1	TGTGCCAGCAGTGACCCGGGACAGGGCCGTACTGAAGCTTTCTTT	CASSDPGQGRTEAFF
NA	NA	TRBV10-3	TRBJ1-1	TGTGCCATCAAAGGAACAGGGACAACTGAAGCTTTCTTT	CAIKGTGTTEAFF
NA	NA	TRBV7-3	TRBJ2-1	TGTGCCAGCAGGGGGCGACCGGATGGGGGCGGCGAGCAGTTCTTC	CASRGRPDGGGEQFF
NA	few	TRBV6-6	TRBJ1-5	TGTGCCAGCAGTAATCAGGGGCAGCAGCCCCAGCATTTT	CASSNQGQQPQHF
NA	NA	TRBV7-2	TRBJ1-1	TGTGCCAGCAGCGCGCTCACTGAAGCTTTCTTT	CASSALTEAFF
NA	NA	TRBV7-2	TRBJ2-5	TGTGCCAGCACCATAAGCACGGGGGGCGCGGGGACCCAGTACTTC	CASTISTGGAGTQYF
NA	NA	TRBV27	TRBJ2-1	TGTGCCAGCAGTTACCCCGCGACTAGTATGTTCTTC	CASSYPATSMFF
TRBD2	few	TRBV6-1	TRBJ2-1	TGTGCCAGCAGTAACCCGGGACTAGGATACAATGAGCAGTTCTTC	CASSNPGLGYNEQFF
NA	NA	TRBV29-1	TRBJ1-1	TGCAGCCCGACGGTGGCGGGGGGGAGGGCTTTCTTT	CSPTVAGGRAFF
TRBD2	NA	TRBV4-2	TRBJ2-1	TGTGCCAGCAGCCAAGATCAAGCGGGGGGTCACAATGAGCAGTTCTTC	CASSQDQAGGHNEQFF
TRBD1	NA	TRBV11-3	TRBJ1-1	TGTGCCAGCAGCCCTCCAGGACAGGGGGGGACTTTCTTT	CASSPPGQGGTFF
NA	NA	TRBV19	TRBJ1-1	TGTGCCAGTAGTAGTTTCGGCACTGAAGCTTTCTTT	CASSSFGTEAFF
NA	NA	TRBV29-1	TRBJ1-2	TGCAGCGTTGAAGATATGGAGGGTTGGTATGGCTACACCTTC	CSVEDMEGWYGYTF